The 2 T cell receptor beta chains given below trace back to one sample, sequenced in a study of CD8 T cells in Susac syndrome. An input of 0.5 to 1 ug of RNA was subjected to reverse transcription using random hexamers. From the immunoSEQ multiplex PCR reads, TCRdb called clonotypes with MiXCR, one entry per CDR3 protein. The sample includes about 69,000 distinct CDR3 sequences, approximately 95% of them seen just once. Sequencing was done on a sample of CD8+ T cells from PBMCs. Receptor source: a human donor in good health.

The chain uses TRBV27 and TRBJ1-5; D gene unclear. Germline V lookup: CDR1 MNHEY, CDR2 SMNVEV (reference sequence). The V end lost 6 bases, the J end lost 2 bases, and 11 bases lay between the germline ends. This CDR3 has 14 residues. The CDR3 nucleotides read TGTGCCAGCAGCGATGGCAGCCGCAATCAGCCCCAGCATTTT. This encodes CASSDGSRNQPQHF.

J is TRBJ1-4 and V is TRBV29-1; D not certain. CDR3 size: 12 residues. Germline loops: CDR1 SQVTM, CDR2 ANQGSEA. The ends were cut back, 6 bases at V and 8 bases at J, with 13 bases in the middle. As DNA, the CDR3 is TGCAGCGTCAACGACATTGGGGAAAAACTGTTTTTT. Its protein product is CSVNDIGEKLFF.